A single sample gave rise to the 3 T cell receptor beta chains below, sequenced in a study of T cells in Graves' hyperthyroidism and ophthalmopathy. The source material, RNA transcripts, was used to amplify TCR beta CDR3 regions. HTBI primers were employed in a first-round RT-PCR of the TCR CDR3. TCRdb re-called the multiplex PCR reads with MiXCR, one entry per CDR3 protein. The sample shows around 580,000 distinct CDR3 sequences, 40% to 55% of them seen only once. The sequenced material came from peripheral blood or thyroid tissue (not recorded which). Receptors originate from a woman in her late teens or twenties with Graves' hyperthyroidism.

This clonotype appeared many times. The chain uses TRBV6-1 and TRBJ1-6, with TRBD1 matching 7 bases. CDR3 length equals 14 residues. V dropped 8 bases and J dropped 9; count of bases not matched to a gene: 10. CDR1 and CDR2 (germline): MNHNS, SASEGT. This CDR3 reads CASAEGQNGSPLHF. The CDR3 DNA follows: TGTGCCAGCGCTGAGGGACAGAACGGTTCACCCCTCCACTTT.

This clonotype was seen repeatedly, ten times or more. The rearrangement joins TRBV6-2 or TRBV6-3 to TRBJ1-2, with D possibly TRBD1 on 5 matching bases. The germline V and J ends were trimmed by 6 bases and 4 bases, with 15 bases remaining between them. Germline V CDR1 and CDR2: MNHEY, SVGEGT. This CDR3 spans 14 amino acids. CDR3 bases: TGTGCCAGCAGCACGCCGGGGGTTACCTATGGCTACACCTTC. Its translation is CASSTPGVTYGYTF.

The rearrangement uses TRBV20-1 and TRBJ1-5; 8 nucleotides match TRBD1. CDR1 is DFQATT, CDR2 SNEGSKA, per germline (reference sequence). The CDR3 has 14 residues. The DNA of the CDR3 is TGCAGACCTGATACGACAGGGGGCAATCAGCCCCAGCATTTT. It is translated as CRPDTTGGNQPQHF.